The 12 T cell receptor beta chains given below trace back to one sample, sequenced in a study of T cell changes during pregnancy in multiple sclerosis. The assay was immunoSEQ multiplex PCR, and TCRdb's table has in-frame clones only and misses some. The table includes about 85,000 clones, approximately 89% detected once. Sample: peripheral blood, taken in the first trimester of pregnancy. These receptor sequences come from a female donor with multiple sclerosis, enrolled in a pregnancy study.

The V gene is TRBV4-2, the J gene TRBJ1-2; TRBD1 might be the D (5 bases). CDR3 length equals 15 residues. Trimming took 0 bases from V and 1 from J, leaving 9 bases between them. From germline, CDR1 is LGHNA and CDR2 YNFKEQ. Here the CDR3 reads CASSQDRANNYGYTF. CDR3 sequence (DNA): TGTGCCAGCAGCCAAGACAGGGCCAATAACTATGGCTACACCTTC.

This clone came up once. The chain combines TRBV9 with TRBJ2-7; 10 nucleotides align to TRBD2. Germline CDR1 is SGDLS and CDR2 is YYNGEE. The ends lost 0 bases at V and 4 bases at J; junction bases unmatched: 4. CDR3 size: 15 residues. CDR3 sequence (DNA): TGTGCCAGCAGCGTAGCTAGCGGGAGTGAGTACGAGCAGTACTTC. Translated: CASSVASGSEYEQYF. The full variable domain, with the rest looked up from reference TRBV9 and TRBJ2-7, is DSGVTQTPKHLITATGQRVTLRCSPRSGDLSVYWYQQSLDQGLQFLIQYYNGEERAKGNILERFSAQQFPDLHSELNLSSLELGDSALYFCASSVASGSEYEQYFGPGTRLTVT.

V usage is TRBV19 and J usage is TRBJ1-2, with 7 bases aligning to TRBD1. Germline V gene lookup returns CDR1 LNHDA and CDR2 SQIVND (reference sequence). CDR3 length: 15 amino acids. V dropped 4 bases and J dropped 4; count of bases not matched to a gene: 9. The CDR3 region has the DNA TGTGCCAGTAGTACGGGGACAGACTACCTCTATGGCTACACCTTC. It specifies CASSTGTDYLYGYTF.

The chain joins TRBV5-1 to TRBJ2-2; TRBD2 might be the D (5 bases). Trimming took 5 bases from V and 3 from J, leaving 14 bases between them. The CDR3 is 15 amino acids. Looked up from germline, CDR1 is SGHRS and CDR2 is YFSETQ. The CDR3 here is CASSSSSGDTGELFF. CDR3 bases: TGCGCCAGCAGTAGTAGCTCCGGGGACACCGGGGAGCTGTTTTTT.

V gene TRBV7-9 combines with J gene TRBJ2-7, with TRBD2 identical over 10 bases. The CDR3 sequence is 14 residues long. The junction had 6 bases not matched to a gene; V was cut back by 5 bases and J by 5 bases. Germline loops: CDR1 SEHNR, CDR2 FQNEAQ (reference sequence). CDR3 DNA: TGTGCCAGCAGCCCGGCTAGCGGGAGAGACGAGCAGTACTTC. It yields the protein CASSPASGRDEQYF.

The rearrangement uses TRBV5-1 and TRBJ1-4; perhaps TRBD1 as D (6 bases). CDR3 length: 14 amino acids. Germline CDR1 is SGHRS and CDR2 is YFSETQ. V was trimmed by 0 bases and J by 7 bases, leaving 10 bases between them. The CDR3 is CASSLGGGREKLFF. The CDR3 nucleotides are TGCGCCAGCAGCTTGGGAGGGGGACGTGAAAAACTGTTTTTT.

V and J are TRBV28 and TRBJ2-7; 7 bases are shared with TRBD2. J lost 4 bases, V lost 4 bases, and 16 bases had no gene match. CDR1 MDHEN and CDR2 SYDVKM come from the germline V gene. The CDR3 length is 17 residues. DNA for the CDR3: TGTGCCAGCAGTTCACAGGTCCTAGCGGAGCGACCTTACGAGCAGTACTTC. Translation: CASSSQVLAERPYEQYF.

This clone was counted once. The chain joins TRBV5-5 to TRBJ2-5; 15 bases line up with TRBD2. This CDR3 is 18 amino acids long. V lost 1 base, J lost 5 bases, and 9 bases stayed unmatched. The germline gives CDR1 SGHKS, CDR2 YYEKEE (reference sequence). This CDR3 reads CASSLQVPGLAGGETQYF. As DNA, the CDR3 is TGTGCCAGCAGCTTGCAAGTTCCCGGACTAGCGGGAGGGGAGACCCAGTACTTC.

The gene calls are TRBV10-3 and TRBJ2-1; 8 bases are shared with TRBD1. The germline CDR1 and CDR2 sequences are ENHRY and SYGVKD. The V gene end was trimmed by 6 bases and the J gene end by 6 bases; junction bases not matched to a gene: 4. This CDR3 spans 13 amino acids. CDR3 DNA sequence: TGTGCCATCAGAATGGACAGGGCCAATGAGCAGTTCTTC. Translated, it gives CAIRMDRANEQFF.

The CDR3 loop reads CASSQEGGTENEKLFF. The CDR3 DNA is TGTGCCAGCAGCCAAGAGGGGGGGACGGAGAATGAAAAACTGTTTTTT. V is TRBV14 and J is TRBJ1-4, with a weak D call TRBD1 (5 bases). The V gene lost 0 bases and the J gene lost 5 bases, with 13 bases spanning the gap. Looked up from germline, CDR1 is SGHDN and CDR2 is FVKESK. This CDR3 comprises 16 residues.

The chain recombines TRBV7-2 with TRBJ1-5; 8 nucleotides agree with TRBD1. Germline trimming cut 5 bases from V and 7 bases from J; bases unmatched to any gene: 7. Germline-derived CDR1 and CDR2 are SGHTA and FQGNSA. The CDR3 has 14 residues. This CDR3 is CASSTTGDGQPQHF. The DNA for the CDR3 is TGTGCCAGCAGCACGACAGGGGATGGGCAGCCCCAGCATTTT.

The chain links TRBV5-1 to TRBJ2-6; 12 bases line up with TRBD1. The germline V gene has CDR1 SGHRS and CDR2 YFSETQ. V was pared by 5 bases and J by 4 bases, with 13 bases of the junction left unmatched. The CDR3 is 19 amino acids. The CDR3, as DNA: TGCGCCAGCAGGCGTTCCGGGACAGGGGGCAGTACAGGGGCCAACGTCCTGACTTTC. It is translated as CASRRSGTGGSTGANVLTF.